The T cell receptor beta chain described here comes from a study of cytomegalovirus exposure and HLA in healthy donors. Study details: A previous analysis identified 95 million to 140 million unique TCR beta sequences derived from around 200 million T cells.

PCR amplification relied on 60 Vbeta primers (plus 13 Jbeta primers). Using immunoSEQ multiplex PCR, the repertoire was profiled, and TCRdb retains in-frame clones only, with some absent. The sample carries roughly 190,000 clones, about 80% recorded once. The CDR3 spans 17 residues. V dropped 4 bases and J dropped 1; count of bases not matched to a gene: 8. Germline CDR1 SGDLS, CDR2 YYNGEE. Source material: PBMCs. The rearrangement uses TRBV9 and TRBJ2-5; 12 nucleotides match TRBD1. The source of this sequence is a woman in her forties or fifties in good health and CMV-seronegative. CDR3 in DNA: TGTGCCAGCAGCCCCCGGGACAGGGGGCCCGGCCAAGAGACCCAGTACTTC. Translation gives CASSPRDRGPGQETQYF.